This entry is about one T cell receptor beta chain. Its recognized antigen is unknown. Nothing much larger sits one base from this clone, and base qualities are not available. In the ViraFEST assay, PBMC were stimulated with viral peptide pools, and TCR sequencing was then used to find antigen-specific CD4+ T cell clonotypes based on their expansion. After 10 days of culture, CD4+ T cells were isolated with the EasySep CD4+ T cell isolation kit. Each participant received two doses of an mRNA SARS-CoV-2 vaccine, either BNT162b2 or mRNA-1273. Healthy vaccine recipients had no prior SARS-CoV-2 infection, confirmed by negative nucleocapsid antibodies before and after vaccination. Each well held around 2 million PBMC cultured in IMDM containing approximately 5% human AB serum, 9 to 10 IU/ml IL-2 and gentamicin, along with roughly 10 ug/ml peptides. On days 3 and 7, half of the culture medium was replaced with fresh IL-2-containing medium. Each peptide stimulation condition was cultured in triplicate wells unless otherwise noted. Using Ficoll-Paque Plus gradient centrifugation, PBMC were separated from whole blood and then either used fresh or cryopreserved at -140C. The overlapping peptide pools covered the spike proteins of SARS-CoV-2 and of the common cold coronaviruses HCoV-NL63, HCoV-OC43 and HCoV-229E. The QIAamp micro DNA kit was used to extract genomic DNA from the cultured CD4+ T cells.

Library method: the immunoSEQ multiplex PCR assay. TCR beta CDR3 sequencing was performed on DNA from the cultured, isolated CD4+ T cells. Under the source paper's analysis protocol: Non-productive TCR sequences were removed, reads were trimmed to the CDR3 region, and CDR3s of at least 7 amino acids were retained. Antigen-specific clonotypes were identified using the MANAFEST web app by comparison of expansion in peptide wells against reference cultures. Positive clones required FDR<0.05 expansion versus reference and all other wells, odds ratio above 5, and frequency above 0.1% in two replicate wells. A clonotype was called cross-reactive if it was significantly expanded both in SARS-CoV-2 spike wells and in at least one common cold coronavirus spike condition. Using the stringdist R package, CDR3 similarity was measured by Levenshtein distance, and unrooted trees were constructed with ape in R 3.6.1. Here the immuneACCESS table is served through TCRdb, limited to in-frame sequences with V and J called. Missing clones are a known gap in these copies; in checked studies unresolved V genes cover under half, and the rest lacks a known reason. V, J and clone size are those of that table, while D and trimming were read from the DNA. A total of more than 9,500 clones appear in this sample, roughly 70% of them only once. The ten biggest clones cover 8% to 10% of the sample.

This entry belongs to a study of vaccination effects on CD4 cells after COVID-19 (dated by TCRdb to between 2022 and 2023). Broadly, across the study: Across the study, the median time from the second dose to post-vaccine sampling was 72 days (range 14 to 241). SARS-CoV-2 spike-specific CD4+ TCR repertoires were compared before and after mRNA vaccination in COVID-19 convalescent patients and in infection-naive vaccine recipients. The full study included roughly 11 COVID-19 convalescent patients and several SARS-CoV-2-naive healthy vaccine recipients. In the study, cultures from other donors were sequenced using the Oncomine TCR Beta short-read assay on an Illumina iSeq 100.

The full study reports these points: Both infection-induced and vaccine-induced clones contracted markedly at late post-vaccination timepoints, which is consistent with waning T cell responses. In healthy vaccine recipients, vaccine-induced clones were almost all SARS-CoV-2 mono-reactive, with only 1 of 255 being cross-reactive with common cold coronaviruses. The study was limited by a small number of convalescent patients and lacked early post-infection timepoints.

The origin of this receptor is a human donor who received a COVID-19 vaccine. The sequencing here drew on CD4+ T cells from PBMCs cultured with SARS-CoV-2 spike peptides, taken after COVID-19 vaccination. The cell subset or site label of this sample denotes: SARS-CoV-2 spike overlapping peptide pool stimulation.

The DNA is TGCGCCAGCAGCCAAGACCTGGGTCTCGAGGCCAACGTCCTGACTTTC. Its translation reads: CASSQDLGLEANVLTF. The rearranged chain carries TRBV4-1 and TRBJ2-6, with the D gene not confidently named. V loses 0 bases, J loses 6 bases, and the germline ends lie 12 bases apart. As encoded in the germline V gene, CDR1 is MGHRA while CDR2 is YSYEKL. The CDR3 contains 16 residues, cysteine and phenylalanine counted. Solely the CDR3 DNA is kept, with 48 bases framed from the first base.